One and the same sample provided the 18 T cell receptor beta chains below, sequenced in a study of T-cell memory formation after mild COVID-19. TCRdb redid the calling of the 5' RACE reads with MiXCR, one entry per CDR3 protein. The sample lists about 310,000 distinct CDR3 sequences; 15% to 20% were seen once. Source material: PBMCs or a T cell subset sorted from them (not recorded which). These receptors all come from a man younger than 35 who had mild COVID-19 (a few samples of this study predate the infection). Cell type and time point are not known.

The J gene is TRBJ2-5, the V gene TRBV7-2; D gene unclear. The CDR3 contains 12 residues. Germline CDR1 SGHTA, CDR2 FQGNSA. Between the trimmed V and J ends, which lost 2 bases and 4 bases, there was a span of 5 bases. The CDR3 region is CASSLFLETQYF. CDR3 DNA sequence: TGTGCCAGCAGCTTATTCCTAGAGACCCAGTACTTC.

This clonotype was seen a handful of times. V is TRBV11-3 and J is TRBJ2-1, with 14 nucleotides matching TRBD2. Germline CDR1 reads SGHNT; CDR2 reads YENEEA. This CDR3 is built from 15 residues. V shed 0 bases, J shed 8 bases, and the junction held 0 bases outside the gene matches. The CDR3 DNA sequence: TGTGCCAGCAGCTTAGAGGGACTAGCGGGGGATGAGCAGTTCTTC. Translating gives CASSLEGLAGDEQFF.

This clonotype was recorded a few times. The CDR3 coding sequence is TGTGCCAGCAGCCACTCCAGACAGGGCCCAGAGACCCAGTACTTC. Translating it yields CASSHSRQGPETQYF. The rearrangement links TRBV4-2 to TRBJ2-5; the match to TRBD1 covers 7 bases. Germline V CDR1 and CDR2: LGHNA, YNFKEQ. This CDR3 has 15 residues. With 3 bases clipped from V and 4 bases from J, the junction kept 8 bases outside the gene matches.

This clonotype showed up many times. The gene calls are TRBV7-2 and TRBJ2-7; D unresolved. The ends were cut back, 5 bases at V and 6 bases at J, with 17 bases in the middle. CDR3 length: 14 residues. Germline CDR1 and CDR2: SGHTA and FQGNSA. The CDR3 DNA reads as TGTGCCAGCAGCCTCGGACCCACACCCCTCGAGCAGTACTTC. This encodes CASSLGPTPLEQYF.

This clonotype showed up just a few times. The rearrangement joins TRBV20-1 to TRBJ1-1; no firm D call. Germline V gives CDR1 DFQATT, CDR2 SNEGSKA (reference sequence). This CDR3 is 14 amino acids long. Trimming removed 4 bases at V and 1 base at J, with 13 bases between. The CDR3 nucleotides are TGCAGTGCTACCTTAGACGGAAGGAACACTGAAGCTTTCTTT. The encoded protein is CSATLDGRNTEAFF.

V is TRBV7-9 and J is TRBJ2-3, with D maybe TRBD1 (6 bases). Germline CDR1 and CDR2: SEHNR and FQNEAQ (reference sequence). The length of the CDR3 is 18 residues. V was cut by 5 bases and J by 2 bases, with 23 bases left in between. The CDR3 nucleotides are TGTGCCAGCAGCCCGTTACGAGGCCAGGGGAAAGACACAGATACGCAGTATTTT. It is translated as CASSPLRGQGKDTDTQYF. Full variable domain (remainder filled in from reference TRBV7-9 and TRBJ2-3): DTGVSQNPRHKITKRGQNVTFRCDPISEHNRLYWYRQTLGQGPEFLTYFQNEAQLEKSRLLSDRFSAERPKGSFSTLEIQRTEQGDSAMYLCASSPLRGQGKDTDTQYFGPGTRLTVL.

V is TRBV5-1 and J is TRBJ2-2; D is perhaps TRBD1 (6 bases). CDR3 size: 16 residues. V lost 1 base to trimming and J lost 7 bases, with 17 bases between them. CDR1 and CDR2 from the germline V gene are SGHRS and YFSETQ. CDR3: CASSLPQGVGGGELFF. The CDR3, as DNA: TGCGCCAGCAGCTTGCCACAGGGAGTCGGCGGCGGGGAGCTGTTTTTT.

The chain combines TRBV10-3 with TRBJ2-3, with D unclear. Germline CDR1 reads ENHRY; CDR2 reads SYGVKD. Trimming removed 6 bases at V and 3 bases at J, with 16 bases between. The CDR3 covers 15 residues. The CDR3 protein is CAISRSSGATDTQYF. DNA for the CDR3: TGTGCCATCAGCCGGAGTTCGGGCGCAACAGATACGCAGTATTTT.

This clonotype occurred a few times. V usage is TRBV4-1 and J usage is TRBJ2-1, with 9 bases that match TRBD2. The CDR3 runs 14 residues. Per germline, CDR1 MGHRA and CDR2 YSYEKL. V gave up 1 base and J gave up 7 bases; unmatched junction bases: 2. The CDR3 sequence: CASSQGGGVNEQFF. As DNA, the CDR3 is TGCGCCAGCAGCCAAGGCGGGGGGGTGAATGAGCAGTTCTTC.

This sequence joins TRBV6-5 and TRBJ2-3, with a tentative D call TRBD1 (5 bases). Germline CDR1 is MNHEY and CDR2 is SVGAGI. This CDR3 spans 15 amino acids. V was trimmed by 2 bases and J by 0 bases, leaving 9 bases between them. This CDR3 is CASSYTGSSTDTQYF. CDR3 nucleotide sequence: TGTGCCAGCAGTTACACAGGCTCTAGCACAGATACGCAGTATTTT.

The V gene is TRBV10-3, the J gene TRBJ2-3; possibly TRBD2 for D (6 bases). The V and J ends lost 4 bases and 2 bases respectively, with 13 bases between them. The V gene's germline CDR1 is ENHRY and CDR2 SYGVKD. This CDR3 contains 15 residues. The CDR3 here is CAISGSTGLTDTQYF. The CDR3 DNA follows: TGTGCCATCAGTGGATCCACGGGACTCACAGATACGCAGTATTTT.

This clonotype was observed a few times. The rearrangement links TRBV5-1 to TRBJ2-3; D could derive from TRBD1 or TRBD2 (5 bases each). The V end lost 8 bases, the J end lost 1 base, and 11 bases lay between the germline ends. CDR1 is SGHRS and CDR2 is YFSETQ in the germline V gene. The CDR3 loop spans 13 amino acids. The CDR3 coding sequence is TGCGCCAGTGGAAGAGGGGGCACAGATACGCAGTATTTT. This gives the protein CASGRGGTDTQYF.

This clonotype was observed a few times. The CDR3 loop is CASSEENLYEQYF. The CDR3, as DNA: TGTGCCAGCAGCGAGGAAAATTTGTACGAGCAGTACTTC. V usage is TRBV5-4 and J usage is TRBJ2-7; D call uncertain. V was shortened by 4 bases and J by 4 bases, with 12 bases between the two germline ends. Per germline, CDR1 SGHNT and CDR2 YYREEE (reference sequence). The CDR3 has 13 amino acids.

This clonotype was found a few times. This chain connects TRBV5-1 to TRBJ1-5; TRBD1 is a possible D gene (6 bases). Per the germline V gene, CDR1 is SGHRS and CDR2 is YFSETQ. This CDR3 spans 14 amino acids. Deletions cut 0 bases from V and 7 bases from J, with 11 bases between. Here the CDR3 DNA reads TGCGCCAGCAGCTTGGACGGGGGCGGGCAGCCCCAGCATTTT. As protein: CASSLDGGGQPQHF.

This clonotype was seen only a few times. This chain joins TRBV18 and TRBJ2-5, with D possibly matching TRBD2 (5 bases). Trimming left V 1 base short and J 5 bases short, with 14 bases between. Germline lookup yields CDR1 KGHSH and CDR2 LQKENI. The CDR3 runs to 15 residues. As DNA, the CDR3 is TGTGCCAGCTCACCACGCGCAGTCCCGGGGGAGACCCAGTACTTC. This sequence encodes CASSPRAVPGETQYF.

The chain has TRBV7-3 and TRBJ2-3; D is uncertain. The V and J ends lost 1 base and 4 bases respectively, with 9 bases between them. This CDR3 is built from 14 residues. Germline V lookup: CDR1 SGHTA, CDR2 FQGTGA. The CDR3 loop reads CASSLKRFPDTQYF. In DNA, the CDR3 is TGTGCCAGCAGCTTAAAACGGTTCCCAGATACGCAGTATTTT.

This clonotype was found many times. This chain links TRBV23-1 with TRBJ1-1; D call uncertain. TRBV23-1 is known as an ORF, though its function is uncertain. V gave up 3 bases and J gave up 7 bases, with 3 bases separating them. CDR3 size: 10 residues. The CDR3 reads CASSQSEAFF. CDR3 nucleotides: TGCGCCAGCAGTCAGAGTGAAGCTTTCTTT.

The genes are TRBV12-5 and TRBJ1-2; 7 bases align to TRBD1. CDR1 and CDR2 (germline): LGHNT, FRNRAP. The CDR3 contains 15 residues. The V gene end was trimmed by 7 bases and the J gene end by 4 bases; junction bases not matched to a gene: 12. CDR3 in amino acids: CASARVAGGIYGYTF. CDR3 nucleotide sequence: TGTGCTAGTGCCCGGGTTGCAGGGGGGATCTATGGCTACACCTTC.